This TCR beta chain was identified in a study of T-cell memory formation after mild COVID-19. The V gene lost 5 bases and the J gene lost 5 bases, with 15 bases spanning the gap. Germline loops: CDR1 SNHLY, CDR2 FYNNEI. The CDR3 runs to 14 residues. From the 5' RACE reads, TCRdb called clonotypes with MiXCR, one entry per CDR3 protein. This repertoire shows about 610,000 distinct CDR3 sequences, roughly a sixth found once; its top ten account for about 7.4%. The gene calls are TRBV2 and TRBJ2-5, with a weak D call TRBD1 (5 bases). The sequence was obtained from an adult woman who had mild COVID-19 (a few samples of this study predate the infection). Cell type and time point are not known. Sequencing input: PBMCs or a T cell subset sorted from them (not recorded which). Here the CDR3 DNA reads TGTGCCAGCAGTCAAGGGGCATTAAGGGAGACCCAGTACTTC. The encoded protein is CASSQGALRETQYF. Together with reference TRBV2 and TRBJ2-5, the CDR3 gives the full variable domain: EPEVTQTPSHQVTQMGQEVILRCVPISNHLYFYWYRQILGQKVEFLVSFYNNEISEKSEIFDDQFSVERPDGSNFTLKIRSTKLEDSAMYFCASSQGALRETQYFGPGTRLLVL.